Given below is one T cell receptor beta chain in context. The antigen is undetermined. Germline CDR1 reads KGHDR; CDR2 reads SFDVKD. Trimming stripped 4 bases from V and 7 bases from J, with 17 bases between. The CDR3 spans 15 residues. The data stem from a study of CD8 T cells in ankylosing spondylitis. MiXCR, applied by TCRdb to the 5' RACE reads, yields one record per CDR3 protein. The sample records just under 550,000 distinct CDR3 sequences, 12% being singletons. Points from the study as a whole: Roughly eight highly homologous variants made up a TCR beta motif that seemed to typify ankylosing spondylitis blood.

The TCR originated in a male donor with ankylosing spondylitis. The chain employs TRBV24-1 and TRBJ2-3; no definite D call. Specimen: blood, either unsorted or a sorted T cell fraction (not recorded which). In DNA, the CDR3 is TGTGCCACCAGTGACCCCCGGGCACCCGTGCATACGCAGTATTTT. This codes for CATSDPRAPVHTQYF.